This is a list of T cell receptor beta chains from one sample in a study of cytomegalovirus exposure and HLA in healthy donors. Profiling relied on immunoSEQ multiplex PCR, and the TCRdb table lists in-frame clones only, not all of them. The sample shows tens of thousands of clones, roughly 89% of them seen only once. Input material: PBMCs. The receptors were sampled from a woman aged 18-29 years in good health and CMV-seronegative. The conserved cysteine and the conserved F or W are not part of the CDR3 here. The order of the fields is clone size, V gene, CDR3 protein. Part of the rows lack a size; the others show once, few, many or a class for expanded clones.

clone size: once; V gene: TRBV29-1; CDR3 protein: SVVFWTGNTEAF
clone size: NA; V gene: TRBV5-1; CDR3 protein: ASSLSSGGKETQY
clone size: NA; V gene: TRBV5-1; CDR3 protein: ASSLVGALTDTQY
clone size: NA; V gene: TRBV19; CDR3 protein: ASSTRRAMNTEAF
clone size: NA; V gene: TRBV5-1; CDR3 protein: ASSLGTGLPGELF
clone size: NA; V gene: TRBV27; CDR3 protein: ASSPYDRGQQQY
clone size: NA; V gene: TRBV13; CDR3 protein: ASSTRGTQY
clone size: few; V gene: TRBV15; CDR3 protein: ATSPRQGDYGYT
clone size: once; V gene: TRBV7-3; CDR3 protein: ASSLNSGETQY
clone size: NA; V gene: TRBV11-3; CDR3 protein: ASSFSGSGELF
clone size: NA; V gene: TRBV5-1; CDR3 protein: ASSHPGGAPYEQY